These 19 T cell receptor beta chains share one sample of origin, sequenced in a study of cytomegalovirus exposure and HLA in healthy donors. Profiled with immunoSEQ multiplex PCR; TCRdb holds only in-frame clones, not every one. The sample comprises under 200,000 clones, about 90% of which are singletons, and approximately 2.9% rests with the top ten. Sequenced: PBMCs. Source of these receptors: a woman in her late teens or twenties in good health and CMV-seropositive.

This clone was picked up one time. CDR3 in DNA: TGTGCCAGCAGCCTCCAGCGGGGGTATAGCACAGATACGCAGTATTTT. Translated: CASSLQRGYSTDTQYF. This chain connects TRBV14 to TRBJ2-3; 8 nucleotides line up with TRBD2. Germline lookup yields CDR1 SGHDN and CDR2 FVKESK. V shed 4 bases, J shed 0 bases, and the junction held 6 bases outside the gene matches. The CDR3 has 16 amino acids.

V usage is TRBV27 and J usage is TRBJ2-1; no reliable D call. Per germline, CDR1 MNHEY and CDR2 SMNVEV (reference sequence). The CDR3 has 13 amino acids. V was pared by 0 bases and J by 8 bases, with 8 bases between. This chain's CDR3 is CASSLSSVYEQFF. CDR3 sequence (DNA): TGTGCCAGCAGTTTATCTTCGGTCTATGAGCAGTTCTTC.

This clone has a handful of counts. V is TRBV7-2 and J is TRBJ1-5, with D possibly being TRBD1 (5 bases). The length of the CDR3 is 16 residues. V lost 0 bases to trimming and J lost 2 bases, with 11 bases between them. Germline V CDR1 and CDR2: SGHTA, FQGNSA. The CDR3 nucleotides read TGTGCCAGCAGCTTAGCGGCGGGGGGGGGCAATCAGCCCCAGCATTTT. Translating it yields CASSLAAGGGNQPQHF.

The chain combines TRBV7-9 with TRBJ1-3; 7 bases agree with TRBD1. Germline lookup yields CDR1 SEHNR and CDR2 FQNEAQ (reference sequence). V shed 3 bases and J 0 bases; nucleotides not matched to a gene: 14. CDR3 length: 19 residues. CDR3 in DNA: TGTGCCAGCAGCTTTAGACAGGGTGGCCAGACTCACTCTGGAAACACCATATATTTT. Its translation is CASSFRQGGQTHSGNTIYF.

This chain connects TRBV15 to TRBJ1-5, with D possibly matching TRBD1 (5 bases). Trimming took 0 bases from V and 6 from J, leaving 12 bases between them. This CDR3 is 15 amino acids long. Germline V lookup: CDR1 LNHNV, CDR2 YYDKDF (reference sequence). In nucleotides, the CDR3 is TGTGCCACCAGCAGAGATCGGAGGGGTAGTCAGCCCCAGCATTTT. Its protein product is CATSRDRRGSQPQHF.

This chain uses TRBV29-1 with TRBJ1-2; TRBD1 aligns across 8 bases. The J segment lost 4 bases and the V segment lost 3 bases, leaving 7 bases of the junction unmatched. Germline V CDR1 and CDR2: SQVTM, ANQGSEA. The CDR3 consists of 14 residues. The DNA for the CDR3 is TGCAGCGTTGATCCGCAGGGGGCGGGCTATGGCTACACCTTC. Its translation is CSVDPQGAGYGYTF.

The genes are TRBV14 and TRBJ1-1; maybe TRBD1 (6 bases). Germline assignment: CDR1 SGHDN and CDR2 FVKESK. V lost 4 bases to trimming and J lost 3 bases, with 9 bases between them. This CDR3 region has 13 residues. The CDR3 nucleotides read TGTGCCAGCAGCCGCCAGGGGTACACTGAAGCTTTCTTT. This encodes CASSRQGYTEAFF.

The chain carries TRBV7-2 and TRBJ1-2; D is uncertain. The germline CDR1 and CDR2 sequences are SGHTA and FQGNSA. Trimming took 1 base from V and 6 from J, leaving 6 bases between them. CDR3 length equals 12 residues. This CDR3 reads CASSLGEDGYTF. The DNA of the CDR3 is TGTGCCAGCAGCTTAGGCGAGGATGGCTACACCTTC. Full variable domain (missing parts from reference TRBV7-2 and TRBJ1-2): GAGVSQSPSNKVTEKGKDVELRCDPISGHTALYWYRQSLGQGLEFLIYFQGNSAPDKSGLPSDRFSAERTGGSVSTLTIQRTQQEDSAVYLCASSLGEDGYTFGSGTRLTVV.

Comment on this clone: The junction and the germline gene differ at one end; a read error may be behind it. The chain joins TRBV2 to TRBJ1-2; 7 bases map to TRBD1. The V gene's germline CDR1 is SNHLY and CDR2 FYNNEI. This CDR3 has 14 residues. The CDR3 here is CASSEGTANYGYTF. CDR3 DNA sequence: TGTGCCAGCAGCGAAGGGACAGCTAACTATGGCTACACCTTC. Together with reference TRBV2 and TRBJ1-2, the CDR3 gives the full variable domain: EPEVTQTPSHQVTQMGQEVILRCVPISNHLYFYWYRQILGQKVEFLVSFYNNEISEKSEIFDDQFSVERPDGSNFTLKIRSTKLEDSAMYFCASSEGTANYGYTFGSGTRLTVV.

This sequence joins TRBV5-1 and TRBJ2-5, with 13 positions matching TRBD2. Per the germline V gene, CDR1 is SGHRS and CDR2 is YFSETQ. Trimming took 5 bases from V and 2 from J; bases not matched to a gene: 0. This CDR3 spans 14 amino acids. In DNA, the CDR3 is TGCGCCAGCAGGGGACTAGCGGGGCAAGAGACCCAGTACTTC. It specifies CASRGLAGQETQYF. The whole variable domain, remainder taken from reference TRBV5-1 and TRBJ2-5, is KAGVTQTPRYLIKTRGQQVTLSCSPISGHRSVSWYQQTPGQGLQFLFEYFSETQRNKGNFPGRFSGRQFSNSRSEMNVSTLELGDSALYLCASRGLAGQETQYFGPGTRLLVL.

The J gene is TRBJ1-1, the V gene TRBV29-1; D call uncertain. V was pared by 5 bases and J by 6 bases, with 10 bases between. CDR3 length: 11 amino acids. CDR1 is SQVTM and CDR2 is ANQGSEA in the germline V gene. The CDR3 is CSVCGSSEAFF. The DNA of the CDR3 is TGCAGCGTTTGCGGTAGCTCTGAAGCTTTCTTT.

The chain links TRBV4-3 to TRBJ2-1; TRBD2 matches 9 bases. Trimming at V came to 0 bases and at J to 7 bases, leaving 7 bases not matched to a gene. CDR3 length: 16 residues. Germline values: CDR1 LGHNA, CDR2 YSLEER. The CDR3 nucleotides are TGCGCCAGCAGCCAAGATCTCGCGGGAGGGGGAAATGAGCAGTTCTTC. It yields the protein CASSQDLAGGGNEQFF.

The chain couples TRBV7-9 to TRBJ2-7; TRBD2 might be the D (6 bases). CDR3 size: 17 residues. V was trimmed by 7 bases and J by 2 bases, leaving 24 bases between them. Germline CDR1 and CDR2: SEHNR and FQNEAQ (reference sequence). In nucleotides, the CDR3 is TGTGCCAGCACCACCCGTATGGGGGGAGCCCAAACCTACGAGCAGTACTTC. This gives the protein CASTTRMGGAQTYEQYF.

The chain links TRBV5-6 to TRBJ2-7, with 7 bases that match TRBD2. The CDR3 contains 15 residues. V dropped 0 bases and J dropped 0; count of bases not matched to a gene: 3. Looked up from germline, CDR1 is SGHDT and CDR2 is YYEEEE. The CDR3 DNA follows: TGTGCCAGCAGCTTGGTGGGAGGGAGCTCCTACGAGCAGTACTTC. Its translation: CASSLVGGSSYEQYF.

The genes are TRBV6-1 and TRBJ2-7; D is uncertain. Germline CDR1 MNHNS, CDR2 SASEGT. Trimming stripped 5 bases from V and 6 bases from J, with 8 bases between. The CDR3 consists of 11 residues. The CDR3 is CASSHSSEQYF. CDR3 DNA sequence: TGTGCCAGCAGTCATAGCAGCGAGCAGTACTTC.

This clone was picked up one time. The chain links TRBV2 to TRBJ2-1, with D perhaps TRBD2 (5 bases). This CDR3 is built from 16 residues. Germline V gene data show CDR1 as SNHLY and CDR2 as FYNNEI. The ends were cut back, 6 bases at V and 8 bases at J, with 23 bases in the middle. The CDR3 sequence: CASRRTEQNDLDEQFF. CDR3 coding DNA: TGTGCCAGCAGACGGACTGAACAGAACGACCTGGATGAGCAGTTCTTC.

The gene calls are TRBV11-3 and TRBJ2-5; TRBD2 is a possible D gene (6 bases). CDR3 length equals 15 residues. The V end was cut by 4 bases, the J end by 5 bases, with 17 bases between. Germline V CDR1 and CDR2: SGHNT, YENEEA. In DNA form, the CDR3 reads TGTGCCAGCAGCTCCCCATTGGGCGGGATGGAGACCCAGTACTTC. This encodes CASSSPLGGMETQYF. Full variable domain (remainder filled in from reference TRBV11-3 and TRBJ2-5): EAGVVQSPRYKIIEKKQPVAFWCNPISGHNTLYWYLQNLGQGPELLIRYENEEAVDDSQLPKDRFSAERLKGVDSTLKIQPAELGDSAVYLCASSSPLGGMETQYFGPGTRLLVL.

This chain connects TRBV28 to TRBJ2-7, with D tentatively TRBD1 (6 bases). Trimming removed 9 bases from V and 4 bases from J, with 7 bases in between. The CDR3 has 10 amino acids. CDR1 MDHEN and CDR2 SYDVKM come from the germline V gene. The CDR3 loop is CASRGYEQYF. DNA for the CDR3: TGTGCCAGTAGGGGGTACGAGCAGTACTTC.

This chain links TRBV15 with TRBJ2-3, with 12 bases identical to TRBD1. Trimming at V came to 6 bases and at J to 5 bases, leaving 3 bases not matched to a gene. The germline CDR1 and CDR2 sequences are LNHNV and YYDKDF (reference sequence). The CDR3 sequence is 14 residues long. The chain's CDR3 is CATRGQGAGDTQYF. For the CDR3, the DNA is TGTGCCACCAGGGGACAGGGGGCGGGAGATACGCAGTATTTT.